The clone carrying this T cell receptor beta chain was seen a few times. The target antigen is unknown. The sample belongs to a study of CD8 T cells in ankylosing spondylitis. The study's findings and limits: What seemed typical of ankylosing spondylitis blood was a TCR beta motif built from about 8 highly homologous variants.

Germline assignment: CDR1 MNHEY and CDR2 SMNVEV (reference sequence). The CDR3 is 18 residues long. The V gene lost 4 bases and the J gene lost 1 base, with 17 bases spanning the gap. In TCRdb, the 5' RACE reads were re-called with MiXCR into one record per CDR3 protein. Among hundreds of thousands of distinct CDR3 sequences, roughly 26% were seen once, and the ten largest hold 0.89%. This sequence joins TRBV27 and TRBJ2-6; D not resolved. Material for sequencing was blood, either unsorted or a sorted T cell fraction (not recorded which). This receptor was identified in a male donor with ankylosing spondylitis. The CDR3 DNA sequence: TGTGCCAGCAGTTACCTCTCTATGGTCATATCTGGGGCCAACGTCCTGACTTTC. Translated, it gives CASSYLSMVISGANVLTF.